The source of this TCR beta chain is a study of T-cell memory formation after mild COVID-19. Study information: TCR clusters were mostly donor specific.

Study-level points and caveats: Day 15 to 85 contracting clones showed balanced CD4/CD8; day 15 to 37 expanders favored CD4+.

TCR alpha and TCR beta cDNA libraries carrying sample barcodes and UMIs were produced by 5'RACE using constant-segment primers. One entry per CDR3 protein results from TCRdb running MiXCR on the 5' RACE reads. The table records some 270,000 distinct CDR3 sequences, just over 15% of them present only once. This CDR3 spans 16 amino acids. Germline trimming cut 4 bases from V and 4 bases from J; bases unmatched to any gene: 8. The germline CDR1 and CDR2 sequences are SGHRS and YFSETQ. For this clonotype: Its antigen is still unknown.

The chain has TRBV5-1 and TRBJ2-5, with 12 bases matching TRBD2. The clonotype originates from an adult woman who had mild COVID-19 (a few samples of this study predate the infection). Cell type and time point are not known. The sequencing input was PBMCs or a T cell subset sorted from them (not recorded which). In DNA form, the CDR3 reads TGCGCCAGCAGCCCCCGGACTAGCGGGGATGGAGAGACCCAGTACTTC. This codes for CASSPRTSGDGETQYF.